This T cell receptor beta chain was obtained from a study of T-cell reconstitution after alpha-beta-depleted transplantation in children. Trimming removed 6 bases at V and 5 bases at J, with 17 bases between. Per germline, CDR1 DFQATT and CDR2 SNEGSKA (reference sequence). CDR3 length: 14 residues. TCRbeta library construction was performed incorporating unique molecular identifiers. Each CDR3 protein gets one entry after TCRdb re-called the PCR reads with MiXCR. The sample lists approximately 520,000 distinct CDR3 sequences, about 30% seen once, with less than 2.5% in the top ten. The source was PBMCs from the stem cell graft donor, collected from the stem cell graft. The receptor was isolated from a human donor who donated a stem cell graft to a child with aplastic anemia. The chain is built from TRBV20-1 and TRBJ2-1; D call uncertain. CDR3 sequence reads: CSARDGPRDNEQFF. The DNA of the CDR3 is TGCAGTGCCCGTGATGGGCCTAGAGACAATGAGCAGTTCTTC.